This passage covers 10 T cell receptor beta chains from one sample sequenced in a study of blood T cells in healthy people across ages (dated by TCRdb to the mid-2010s). The method behind the library was 5' RACE. Sequencer: Illumina HiSeq 2500. A second 7 to 11 cycle PCR used a sample-barcoded 5' primer and a J-beta primer mix. TCRdb reworked the public reads: Q25 trimming with fastp, MiXCR clone assembly, productive beta chains retained. Identical CDR3 proteins give one entry, which carries the most common genes and DNA. The sample data list fewer than 900,000 distinct CDR3 sequences, and around 34% of these were observed just once. The ten largest clones take up roughly 13% of the sample. Sequenced material: blood. These receptors all come from a man in his late teens or twenties in good health.

There are a few counts of this clonotype. The rearrangement joins TRBV20-1 to TRBJ2-1; no clear D gene. CDR3 length equals 12 residues. CDR1 and CDR2 from the germline V gene are DFQATT and SNEGSKA (reference sequence). V lost 8 bases to trimming and J lost 2 bases, with 10 bases between them. The CDR3 sequence: CSFLGPYNEQFF. In DNA form, the CDR3 reads TGCAGTTTTCTAGGGCCCTACAATGAGCAGTTCTTC.

This clonotype was recorded at least ten times. The DNA for the CDR3 is TGTGCCAGCAGCCCCAACCCCGGGCCAGATACGCAGTATTTT. Translating gives CASSPNPGPDTQYF. The chain has TRBV7-2 and TRBJ2-3; D is undetermined. Trimming pared 5 bases from V and 4 bases from J, leaving 13 bases between. Germline V gene data show CDR1 as SGHTA and CDR2 as FQGNSA. There are 14 residues in the CDR3.

Note on this clonotype: This CDR3 fails to terminate in the conserved phenylalanine or tryptophan, so it likely reflects a read error. The gene calls are TRBV12-3 or TRBV12-4 and TRBJ1-2; D perhaps matches TRBD1 (5 bases). The CDR3 is 13 amino acids. V was cut by 5 bases and J by 2 bases, with 9 bases left in between. In DNA, the CDR3 is TGTGCCAGCAGTCGGGGGACGAACTATGGCTACACCCTC. Its protein product is CASSRGTNYGYTL.

About this clonotype: A much larger clone differs from this one at a single base, so this may be a read error. This chain joins TRBV20-1 and TRBJ2-3; D gene uncertain. CDR3 length equals 15 residues. Germline assignment: CDR1 DFQATT and CDR2 SNEGSKA (reference sequence). The V end lost 0 bases, the J end lost 2 bases, and 12 bases lay between the germline ends. The CDR3 coding sequence is TGCAGTGCTAGAGAGGGTGCGCGCTACACAGATACGCAGTATTTT. This gives the protein CSAREGARYTDTQYF.

This clonotype appeared a single time. Germline and junction disagree at one end, which may indicate a read error. The V gene is TRBV6-5, the J gene TRBJ2-3; D tentatively fits TRBD1 or TRBD2 (5 bases each). The CDR3 runs 16 residues. Germline V gene sequence: CDR1 MNHEY, CDR2 SVGAGI. CDR3 protein: CASSYVSFASTGTQYF. The CDR3 DNA is TGTGCCAGCAGTTACGTGAGCTTTGCTAGCACAGGTACGCAGTATTTT.

The chain carries TRBV10-1 and TRBJ1-2, with D perhaps matching TRBD1 (5 bases). V was cut by 2 bases and J by 4 bases, with 11 bases left in between. Germline assignment: CDR1 WNHNN and CDR2 SYGVQD (reference sequence). The CDR3 has 14 amino acids. The CDR3: CASSEPTGIYGYTF. Here the CDR3 DNA reads TGCGCCAGCAGTGAGCCAACAGGAATCTATGGCTACACCTTC.

This clonotype was detected many times. This chain joins TRBV9 and TRBJ2-1; 8 bases match TRBD1. After removal of 4 bases from V and 4 bases from J, the junction contained 7 bases not matched to a gene. This CDR3 is built from 15 residues. CDR1 and CDR2 from the germline V gene are SGDLS and YYNGEE. CDR3: CASSPTDRGYNEQFF. The CDR3 nucleotides are TGTGCCAGCAGCCCTACCGACAGGGGATACAATGAGCAGTTCTTC.

The chain combines TRBV7-9 with TRBJ1-2, with 8 bases identical to TRBD1. Germline-derived CDR1 and CDR2 are SEHNR and FQNEAQ (reference sequence). V shed 4 bases, J shed 8 bases, and the junction held 3 bases outside the gene matches. This CDR3 spans 12 amino acids. CDR3 sequence (DNA): TGTGCCAGCAGCTATGGGGACAGGGGCTACACCTTC. Translated: CASSYGDRGYTF. The full variable domain, in which reference TRBV7-9 and TRBJ1-2 provide the parts outside the CDR3, is DTGVSQNPRHKITKRGQNVTFRCDPISEHNRLYWYRQTLGQGPEFLTYFQNEAQLEKSRLLSDRFSAERPKGSFSTLEIQRTEQGDSAMYLCASSYGDRGYTFGSGTRLTVV.

A few counts support this clonotype. The chain is built from TRBV15 and TRBJ1-1; D possibly corresponds to TRBD1 (6 bases). This CDR3 region has 14 residues. The V gene lost 8 bases and the J gene lost 1 base, with 14 bases spanning the gap. In germline, CDR1 is LNHNV, CDR2 YYDKDF (reference sequence). In nucleotides, the CDR3 is TGTGCCACCCGATCACAGGGAACGAACACTGAAGCTTTCTTT. Its translation: CATRSQGTNTEAFF.

The chain recombines TRBV5-5 with TRBJ2-1; D is unresolved. Trimming removed 3 bases from V and 4 bases from J, with 17 bases in between. The CDR3 length is 16 residues. Germline CDR1 and CDR2: SGHKS and YYEKEE (reference sequence). The CDR3 here is CASSSLWVEVYNEQFF. DNA of the CDR3: TGTGCCAGCAGCTCCCTATGGGTCGAAGTATACAATGAGCAGTTCTTC.